The 26 T cell receptor beta chains reported below all come from one sample, sequenced in a study of shared clonotypes between healthy human individuals. Generated by immunoSEQ multiplex PCR, the TCRdb table keeps only in-frame clones and is missing some. The table records about 2.5 million clones, 85% to 95% of them present only once. Specimen: naive CD4+ T cells from PBMCs. Subset given: CD45RA+ positively selected. The source is a man aged 18 to 29 in good health. Some clones in this sample may be carry-over from other donors' samples.

V usage is TRBV11-2 and J usage is TRBJ2-3; no reliable D call. CDR3 length: 15 residues. The V end lost 1 base, the J end lost 5 bases, and 13 bases lay between the germline ends. The germline CDR1 and CDR2 sequences are SGHAT and FQNNGV. CDR3 sequence (DNA): TGTGCCAGCAGCTTAGGGTTCTCCTTCGGAGATACGCAGTATTTT. Amino acids: CASSLGFSFGDTQYF.

The V and J genes are TRBV11-3 and TRBJ2-1, with D perhaps given as TRBD1 or TRBD2 (5 bases each). The CDR3 has 15 amino acids. Germline CDR1 reads SGHNT; CDR2 reads YENEEA. With 2 bases removed from V and 4 bases from J, the gap between germline ends came to 12 bases. The chain's CDR3 is CASSLTRGGYNEQFF. In DNA form, the CDR3 reads TGTGCCAGCAGCTTAACCCGGGGCGGATACAATGAGCAGTTCTTC.

The chain joins TRBV28 to TRBJ1-3; tentatively, D is TRBD1 (6 bases). The CDR3 length is 14 residues. V dropped 6 bases and J dropped 0 bases, with 9 bases sitting between them. Germline CDR1 MDHEN, CDR2 SYDVKM. CDR3: CASSRTVSGNTIYF. The DNA for the CDR3 is TGTGCCAGCAGCAGGACAGTCTCTGGAAACACCATATATTTT.

A remark on this clone: Different DNA sequences within this sample yield the same CDR3. The rearrangement links TRBV7-7 to TRBJ1-1; D is undetermined. The CDR3 extends over 13 amino acids. The V end lost 4 bases, the J end lost 1 base, and 7 bases lay between the germline ends. Germline lookup yields CDR1 SSHAT and CDR2 FNYEAQ (reference sequence). The CDR3 bases are TGTGCCAGCAGCTCAGACACGAACACTGAAGCTTTCTTT. Residues: CASSSDTNTEAFF.

The chain uses TRBV27 and TRBJ2-7; D is possibly TRBD2 (5 bases). The CDR3 is 14 residues long. The V end lost 5 bases, the J end lost 0 bases, and 11 bases lay between the germline ends. Germline values: CDR1 MNHEY, CDR2 SMNVEV (reference sequence). In DNA, the CDR3 is TGTGCCAGCAGTAATCAAGGGAGCTCCTACGAGCAGTACTTC. It codes for CASSNQGSSYEQYF.

V is TRBV28 and J is TRBJ2-1; TRBD2 matches 10 bases. The CDR3 has 15 amino acids. The ends lost 5 bases at V and 7 bases at J; junction bases unmatched: 8. Germline CDR1 and CDR2: MDHEN and SYDVKM. The CDR3 DNA is TGTGCCAGCAGTCTAGGGAGCGGGGGGGCAAATGAGCAGTTCTTC. This gives the protein CASSLGSGGANEQFF.

This chain connects TRBV6-5 to TRBJ2-2; no clear D gene. The V gene lost 4 bases and the J gene lost 1 base, with 13 bases spanning the gap. The CDR3 loop spans 16 amino acids. Germline CDR1 is MNHEY and CDR2 is SVGAGI. CDR3 residues: CASSLNRDLNTGELFF. The CDR3 DNA reads as TGTGCCAGCAGTTTAAACCGAGACTTGAACACCGGGGAGCTGTTTTTT.

The chain combines TRBV9 with TRBJ1-4; a possible D gene is TRBD1 (6 bases). The CDR3 runs to 15 residues. Trimming removed 3 bases at V and 7 bases at J, with 16 bases between. Germline V gene sequence: CDR1 SGDLS, CDR2 YYNGEE. In DNA, the CDR3 is TGTGCCAGCAGCGAATACAGGGATTGGGGTGAAAAACTGTTTTTT. Encoded protein: CASSEYRDWGEKLFF.

The chain couples TRBV5-4 to TRBJ2-3, with D possibly matching TRBD1 (5 bases). The CDR3 runs 15 residues. Germline assignment: CDR1 SGHNT and CDR2 YYREEE (reference sequence). Trimming left V 3 bases short and J 2 bases short, with 13 bases between. CDR3 in DNA: TGTGCCAGCAGCTCCGACAGCCCCTACACAGATACGCAGTATTTT. It is translated as CASSSDSPYTDTQYF.

V gene TRBV7-2 combines with J gene TRBJ2-5; 8 nucleotides line up with TRBD2. Germline CDR1 and CDR2: SGHTA and FQGNSA. This CDR3 is 15 amino acids long. The V and J ends lost 5 bases and 4 bases, in that order; junction bases with no gene match: 9. The CDR3 protein is CASSPGLAPVETQYF. CDR3 bases: TGTGCCAGCAGCCCCGGACTAGCTCCAGTAGAGACCCAGTACTTC.

This chain connects TRBV23-1 to TRBJ2-7; maybe TRBD1 (7 bases). TRBV23-1 is classed as an ORF, of uncertain function. V lost 8 bases and J 0 bases, leaving 26 bases between the germline ends. The CDR3 length is 18 residues. The CDR3 DNA follows: TGCGCCAGCGGTCCCCGCGGGACAGAACCCCCCTACTCCTACGAGCAGTACTTC. This encodes CASGPRGTEPPYSYEQYF.

This clone was detected once. The chain is built from TRBV7-3 and TRBJ2-3; TRBD2 matches at 16 bases. The V gene's germline CDR1 is SGHTA and CDR2 FQGTGA. With V trimmed by 1 base and J by 7 bases, 11 bases remained unmatched. The CDR3 sequence is 19 residues long. CDR3 sequence (DNA): TGTGCCAGCAGCTTAAATGCCTGGGGACTAGCGGGAGGGTTAAATACGCAGTATTTT. Protein sequence: CASSLNAWGLAGGLNTQYF.

The genes are TRBV28 and TRBJ1-1; D gene ambiguous. The length of the CDR3 is 14 residues. Germline V lookup: CDR1 MDHEN, CDR2 SYDVKM. V dropped 4 bases and J dropped 0 bases, with 9 bases sitting between them. The CDR3 is CASSSHDLNTEAFF. CDR3 nucleotide sequence: TGTGCCAGCAGTTCCCATGACTTGAACACTGAAGCTTTCTTT.

V and J are TRBV6-1 and TRBJ2-2; a weak D match, TRBD2 (6 bases). V lost 2 bases and J lost 4, with 11 bases in between. Germline-derived CDR1 and CDR2 are MNHNS and SASEGT. The CDR3 is 15 residues long. The DNA for the CDR3 is TGTGCCAGCAGTGAAAATCTAGCGCTCACCGGGGAGCTGTTTTTT. Protein: CASSENLALTGELFF.

The rearrangement joins TRBV7-2 to TRBJ2-2; D unresolved. Trimming took 1 base from V and 4 from J, leaving 7 bases between them. CDR1 and CDR2 (germline): SGHTA, FQGNSA. The CDR3 has 14 residues. The CDR3 sequence: CASSLGLVTGELFF. In DNA form, the CDR3 reads TGTGCCAGCAGCTTAGGATTGGTCACCGGGGAGCTGTTTTTT.

The chain employs TRBV6-4 and TRBJ2-1, with 9 nucleotides matching TRBD2. The V segment lost 5 bases and the J segment 2 bases; nucleotides outside the gene matches: 4. This CDR3 spans 15 amino acids. Germline CDR1 and CDR2: MRHNA and SNTAGT. CDR3 DNA sequence: TGTGCCAGCAGTCGGACTAGCGCGCCCTACAATGAGCAGTTCTTC. The encoded protein is CASSRTSAPYNEQFF.

This chain uses TRBV27 with TRBJ2-7; D unclear. The CDR3 runs to 15 residues. V lost 1 base and J 5 bases, leaving 15 bases between the germline ends. CDR1 MNHEY and CDR2 SMNVEV come from the germline V gene (reference sequence). The CDR3 coding sequence is TGTGCCAGCAGTTTATTATTGTGGGAACCCAACGAGCAGTACTTC. This codes for CASSLLLWEPNEQYF.

CDR3 region: CASSSKGETNSGNTIYF. CDR3 in DNA: TGTGCCAGCAGCTCAAAAGGCGAAACTAACTCTGGAAACACCATATATTTT. The chain couples TRBV11-3 to TRBJ1-3; D remains ambiguous. Germline CDR1 is SGHNT and CDR2 is YENEEA. This CDR3 contains 17 residues. The germline V and J ends were trimmed by 4 bases and 0 bases, with 16 bases remaining between them.

V usage is TRBV11-3 and J usage is TRBJ1-1; D not certain. CDR1 SGHNT and CDR2 YENEEA come from the germline V gene. With 1 base removed from V and 7 bases from J, the gap between germline ends came to 7 bases. The CDR3 is 12 residues long. The CDR3 protein is CASSLGVGEAFF. The DNA for the CDR3 is TGTGCCAGCAGCTTAGGGGTAGGTGAAGCTTTCTTT.

The chain couples TRBV2 to TRBJ1-6; 7 bases agree with TRBD1. V gave up 7 bases and J gave up 7 bases; unmatched junction bases: 7. Germline V CDR1 and CDR2: SNHLY, FYNNEI. The CDR3 loop spans 14 amino acids. The CDR3 bases are TGTGCCAGCAATCGAGGGACAGCCAATTCACCCCTCCACTTT. Its protein product is CASNRGTANSPLHF.

This chain joins TRBV5-8 and TRBJ1-1, with D uncertain. Trimming pared 2 bases from V and 0 bases from J, leaving 8 bases between. This CDR3 comprises 14 residues. Germline V lookup: CDR1 SGHTS, CDR2 YDEGEE. CDR3 bases: TGTGCCAGCAGCTTAGAGGTGCTGAACACTGAAGCTTTCTTT. It yields the protein CASSLEVLNTEAFF.

Remarks on this clone: Other DNA sequences of this sample code for an identical CDR3. The rearrangement links TRBV30 to TRBJ1-5; D gene uncertain. V lost 3 bases and J 2 bases, leaving 8 bases between the germline ends. The germline gives CDR1 GTSNPN, CDR2 SVGIG (reference sequence). This CDR3 has 13 residues. The CDR3 spells CAWSGRGNQPQHF. CDR3 sequence (DNA): TGTGCCTGGAGCGGGAGGGGCAATCAGCCCCAGCATTTT.

The V gene is TRBV27, the J gene TRBJ2-5; perhaps TRBD1 as D (6 bases). The closer fit of TRBJ2-7 to the DNA end suggests the J call may be wrong. The CDR3 is 13 residues long. CDR1 is MNHEY and CDR2 is SMNVEV in the germline V gene (reference sequence). The CDR3 coding sequence is TGTGCCAGCCAACAGGGCTCAACCTACGAGCAGTACTTC. As protein: CASQQGSTYEQYF.

The chain has TRBV7-6 and TRBJ2-3; D is ambiguous. CDR3 length: 15 amino acids. Germline CDR1 is SGHVS and CDR2 is FNYEAQ. Trimming removed 2 bases at V and 2 bases at J, with 11 bases between. CDR3 sequence reads: CASSLSLGITDTQYF. The CDR3 coding sequence is TGTGCCAGCAGCTTATCATTAGGGATCACAGATACGCAGTATTTT.

The V call is TRBV7-2, the J call TRBJ1-5, with D unclear. Germline V gives CDR1 SGHTA, CDR2 FQGNSA. The CDR3 spans 13 residues. V dropped 2 bases and J dropped 4 bases, with 6 bases sitting between them. The CDR3 region has the DNA TGTGCCAGCAGCTTATCGGATAATCAGCCCCAGCATTTT. Protein sequence: CASSLSDNQPQHF.

This chain uses TRBV28 with TRBJ2-1; 10 nucleotides agree with TRBD2. With V trimmed by 5 bases and J by 7 bases, 8 bases remained unmatched. The CDR3 runs to 15 residues. The germline V gene has CDR1 MDHEN and CDR2 SYDVKM. CDR3 DNA sequence: TGTGCCAGCAGTCGCCCTAGCGGGAGAAGGAATGAGCAGTTCTTC. Translation gives CASSRPSGRRNEQFF.